This T cell receptor (beta chain) was found in a study of CD8 T cells in Susac syndrome. Whole-study results and caveats: TCR sequencing and HLA analysis covered a relatively small number of individuals.

The CDR3 is 16 amino acids. In germline, CDR1 is MDHEN, CDR2 SYDVKM. The junction had 7 bases not matched to a gene; V was cut back by 5 bases and J by 1 base. cDNA came from 0.5 to 1 ug RNA primed by random hexamers. immunoSEQ multiplex PCR amplified TCR beta CDR3 across 54 Vbeta, 13 Jbeta. TCRdb re-derived calls from the immunoSEQ multiplex PCR reads in MiXCR, one entry per CDR3 protein. The sample records 250,000 to 300,000 distinct CDR3 sequences, approximately 81% being singletons. With regard to this clonotype: The target antigen is unknown.

The sequence came from a human donor with multiple sclerosis. This chain links TRBV28 with TRBJ2-3; TRBD2 agrees at 9 bases. The specimen sequenced was CD8+ T cells from PBMCs. The CDR3 sequence: CASSPLSGSGTDTQYF. The CDR3, as DNA: TGTGCCAGCAGTCCCCTTAGCGGGAGCGGCACAGATACGCAGTATTTT.